This TCR beta chain was sequenced during a study of shared clonotypes between healthy human individuals. About the study: Each donor contributed plates that comprised three CD4 naive, three CD4 memory, two CD8 naive and one CD8 memory.

Naive-designated CD8 cells lacked CD45RO, were positively enriched for CCR7, and omitted terminally differentiated effector memory CD45RA+ cells. For this clone: What it binds is not known.

Study-wide results and caveats: Among non-shared clonotypes, generation probabilities were lower than among those shared by all four donors.

Germline CDR1 is SGHNT and CDR2 is YYREEE (reference sequence). The germline V and J ends were trimmed by 0 bases and 5 bases, with 12 bases remaining between them. This CDR3 has 15 amino acids. Several immunoSEQ plates received, in even portions, the genomic DNA of each subset. Libraries were prepared by immunoSEQ multiplex PCR; TCRdb keeps only in-frame clonotypes and omits some of them. The sample lists nearly 600,000 clones; around 95% were seen once. The sequenced material came from naive CD8+ T cells sorted from blood. The sequence was collected from a woman between 25 and 40 years old in good health. The V gene is TRBV5-4, the J gene TRBJ2-1; D is unclear. This CDR3 is CASSLGVGSHNEQFF. In nucleotides, the CDR3 is TGTGCCAGCAGCTTGGGGGTGGGGTCCCACAATGAGCAGTTCTTC.